This T cell receptor beta chain came from a study of blood T cell repertoires in COVID-19. With V trimmed by 3 bases and J by 6 bases, 5 bases remained unmatched. Germline assignment: CDR1 LGHDT and CDR2 YNNKEL (reference sequence). The CDR3 totals 15 residues. Repertoires were generated with immunoSEQ multiplex PCR, while TCRdb's copy carries only in-frame clones and drops some. The sample yields approximately 12,000 clones, around 90% seen once. This receptor was obtained from a woman in her 70s with active COVID-19. The V call is TRBV3-1 (or the pseudogene TRBV3-2), the J call TRBJ2-1, with 10 bases fitting TRBD1. Sample: peripheral blood. The CDR3 nucleotides are TGTGCCAGCAGCCAGCCGGGACAGGGGTCCAATGAGCAGTTCTTC. Translated: CASSQPGQGSNEQFF.